This T cell receptor (beta chain) was identified in a study of Ad26.COV2.S vaccination and SARS-CoV-2 variants. The study's findings and limits: Possibly, TCR breadth and depth analyses underestimated total T cell responses.

Treatment defined: some 20 received Ad26.COV2.S at low or high dose, single or two shots; roughly five received placebo; per-sample allocation not given. Sampling was performed 63 days after the first vaccine or placebo injection. Clones were sequenced by immunoSEQ multiplex PCR, and TCRdb holds only the in-frame ones, with some missing. The table has under 550,000 clones, around 89% seen once. From germline, CDR1 is LGHNA and CDR2 YSLEER. CDR3 length: 16 residues. Trimming pared 4 bases from V and 0 bases from J, leaving 13 bases between. With respect to this clone: What it binds is unknown.

The source of this sequence is a person between 18 and 59 years old who received the Ad26.COV2.S COVID-19 vaccine or a placebo. The chain has TRBV4-3 and TRBJ1-3; D is undetermined. The sequences come from peripheral blood, collected in a trial of Ad26.COV2.S vaccine versus placebo. CDR3: CASSPRSGSSGNTIYF. DNA for the CDR3: TGCGCCAGCAGCCCCCGAAGCGGGAGCTCTGGAAACACCATATATTTT.